The entry below gives a single T cell receptor (beta chain) sequence along with its context. The V gene lost 5 bases and the J gene lost 3 bases, with 21 bases spanning the gap. Germline-derived CDR1 and CDR2 are SGHDT and YYEEEE. This CDR3 contains 17 residues. The sample belongs to a study of radiotherapy plus CTLA-4 blockade in lung cancer. Assay used: immunoSEQ multiplex PCR; TCRdb lists only in-frame clones, some missing. The sample comprises 55,000 to 80,000 clones, approximately 78% of which are singletons, and about 6.6% rests with the top ten. This specimen consisted of peripheral blood, obtained from a patient treated with radiotherapy plus ipilimumab. The chain joins TRBV5-6 to TRBJ2-1; D remains ambiguous. The receptor was derived from a human donor with non-small cell lung cancer who had a complete response to radiotherapy plus ipilimumab. CDR3 nucleotides: TGTGCCAGCAGAACCAGCTGGGTCAGTGAGTACTACAATGAGCAGTTCTTC. Translated, it gives CASRTSWVSEYYNEQFF.